One and the same sample provided the 22 T cell receptor beta chains below, sequenced in a study of T cell responses to AZD1222 COVID-19 vaccine. Sequencing was performed with immunoSEQ multiplex PCR; in TCRdb, only in-frame clones are kept and a portion is missing. The sample lists 90,000 to 100,000 clones; approximately 87% were seen once. The material was peripheral blood, obtained on day 0 of AZD1222 vaccination. The receptor set was obtained from an adult in good health.

The rearrangement uses TRBV2 and TRBJ2-1, with D perhaps matching TRBD1 or TRBD2 (5 bases each). From germline, CDR1 is SNHLY and CDR2 FYNNEI. With 6 bases removed from V and 9 bases from J, the gap between germline ends came to 18 bases. There are 14 residues in the CDR3. This CDR3 is CASRTFLGGSEQFF. The CDR3 nucleotides read TGTGCCAGCAGGACATTTCTTGGGGGTAGTGAGCAGTTCTTC. Variable domain in full (rest from reference TRBV2 and TRBJ2-1): EPEVTQTPSHQVTQMGQEVILRCVPISNHLYFYWYRQILGQKVEFLVSFYNNEISEKSEIFDDQFSVERPDGSNFTLKIRSTKLEDSAMYFCASRTFLGGSEQFFGPGTRLTVL.

This chain connects TRBV7-9 to TRBJ2-5; possibly TRBD1 for D (6 bases). The CDR3 sequence is 14 residues long. Trimming took 6 bases from V and 5 from J, leaving 16 bases between them. The germline gives CDR1 SEHNR, CDR2 FQNEAQ (reference sequence). In nucleotides, the CDR3 is TGTGCCAGCAGTCCCTTCCAGGGGACCGAGACCCAGTACTTC. It codes for CASSPFQGTETQYF.

The chain links TRBV5-1 to TRBJ2-1; 11 nucleotides agree with TRBD2. V shed 4 bases and J 6 bases; nucleotides not matched to a gene: 6. CDR1 SGHRS and CDR2 YFSETQ come from the germline V gene. The CDR3 length is 15 residues. The CDR3 loop is CASSRLAGQGNEQFF. The CDR3 nucleotides read TGCGCCAGCAGCCGACTAGCGGGACAAGGCAATGAGCAGTTCTTC.

This clone was detected once. This chain uses TRBV6-5 with TRBJ2-1, with D unresolved. There are 14 residues in the CDR3. Trimming took 6 bases from V and 4 from J, leaving 13 bases between them. Looked up from germline, CDR1 is MNHEY and CDR2 is SVGAGI. CDR3 in amino acids: CASSPHIEYNEQFF. The DNA for the CDR3 is TGTGCCAGCAGCCCACATATAGAATACAATGAGCAGTTCTTC.

The genes are TRBV9 and TRBJ2-7; 7 bases map to TRBD2. Germline V gives CDR1 SGDLS, CDR2 YYNGEE. V was clipped by 0 bases and J by 2 bases; unmatched bases: 5. The CDR3 loop spans 15 amino acids. In nucleotides, the CDR3 is TGTGCCAGCAGCGTAGCTCCGGGAGGCCCCTACGAGCAGTACTTC. Translating it yields CASSVAPGGPYEQYF.

The chain recombines TRBV18 with TRBJ1-5; 7 bases agree with TRBD1. Unmatched junction bases numbered 5, after V lost 1 base and J lost 2 bases. Per the germline V gene, CDR1 is KGHSH and CDR2 is LQKENI. The CDR3 is 16 residues long. In nucleotides, the CDR3 is TGTGCCAGCTCACCACAGGCAGGGGGACGCAATCAGCCCCAGCATTTT. Residues: CASSPQAGGRNQPQHF.

Details on this clone: At one of its ends the junction is not consistent with the germline gene, which may arise from a read error. The chain uses TRBV11-2 and TRBJ1-5, with D perhaps TRBD1 (6 bases). Germline values: CDR1 SGHAT, CDR2 FQNNGV. The CDR3 loop spans 14 amino acids. CDR3 residues: CASSYRDSDQPQHF. The CDR3 DNA reads as TGTGCCAGCAGCTACAGGGATAGCGATCAGCCCCAGCATTTT.

This clone came up once. This sequence joins TRBV3-1 (or the pseudogene TRBV3-2) and TRBJ1-4; possibly TRBD1 for D (6 bases). The length of the CDR3 is 19 residues. V dropped 2 bases and J dropped 6 bases, with 25 bases sitting between them. Germline lookup yields CDR1 LGHDT and CDR2 YNNKEL (reference sequence). Here the CDR3 reads CASSQHVRGARATHEKLFF. In DNA form, the CDR3 reads TGTGCCAGCAGCCAACATGTCAGGGGCGCGCGGGCGACCCATGAAAAACTGTTTTTT.

The chain combines TRBV7-6 with TRBJ2-1; 7 bases agree with TRBD2. The CDR3 is made up of 13 amino acids. Germline values: CDR1 SGHVS, CDR2 FNYEAQ. V lost 5 bases, J lost 10 bases, and 8 bases stayed unmatched. CDR3 protein: CASSQKPAGEQFF. For the CDR3, the DNA is TGTGCCAGCAGCCAGAAGCCAGCGGGGGAGCAGTTCTTC.

The rearrangement links TRBV4-2 to TRBJ2-5; no definite D call. V lost 0 bases and J lost 3, with 11 bases in between. The CDR3 contains 15 residues. In germline, CDR1 is LGHNA, CDR2 YNFKEQ. The CDR3 DNA follows: TGTGCCAGCAGCCAAGATTGGTTAGGGAAAGAGACCCAGTACTTC. It yields the protein CASSQDWLGKETQYF.

The CDR3 sequence is CASSLGLAGLGYEQYF. The CDR3 region has the DNA TGTGCCAGCAGCTTAGGCCTAGCGGGACTAGGGTACGAGCAGTACTTC. The chain carries TRBV5-5 and TRBJ2-7, with TRBD2 matching over 9 bases. The CDR3 has 16 residues. Germline lookup yields CDR1 SGHKS and CDR2 YYEKEE (reference sequence). Unmatched junction bases numbered 10, after V lost 2 bases and J lost 4 bases. Full variable domain (rest looked up from reference TRBV5-5 and TRBJ2-7): DAGVTQSPTHLIKTRGQQVTLRCSPISGHKSVSWYQQVLGQGPQFIFQYYEKEERGRGNFPDRFSARQFPNYSSELNVNALLLGDSALYLCASSLGLAGLGYEQYFGPGTRLTVT.

The sample holds a few counts of this clone. The rearrangement uses TRBV5-4 and TRBJ2-3, with a weak D call TRBD1 (5 bases). Trimming shortened V by 4 bases and J by 6 bases, and 12 bases separated the two germline ends. This CDR3 contains 13 residues. Germline CDR1 and CDR2: SGHNT and YYREEE (reference sequence). CDR3 protein: CASSPVDTDTQYF. CDR3 coding DNA: TGTGCCAGCAGCCCAGTGGACACGGATACGCAGTATTTT.

This chain uses TRBV11-1 with TRBJ1-2, with TRBD1 identical over 7 bases. This CDR3 region has 14 residues. CDR1 and CDR2 from the germline V gene are SGHAT and FQDESV (reference sequence). V lost 5 bases to trimming and J lost 7 bases; unmatched junction nucleotides: 10. The CDR3 is CASSDRQGVIGYTF. The DNA for the CDR3 is TGTGCCAGCAGCGATCGACAGGGTGTTATTGGCTACACCTTC.

CDR3 amino acids: CASSLLEQGIYSNQPQHF. For the CDR3, the DNA is TGTGCCAGCAGTTTACTCGAACAGGGGATTTATAGCAATCAGCCCCAGCATTTT. The V call is TRBV28, the J call TRBJ1-5; TRBD1 aligns across 7 bases. V shed 2 bases and J 0 bases; nucleotides not matched to a gene: 10. The CDR3 spans 18 residues. Germline V CDR1 and CDR2: MDHEN, SYDVKM.

The chain is built from TRBV18 and TRBJ1-1; 8 bases fit TRBD1. The CDR3 consists of 15 residues. The germline V gene encodes CDR1 KGHSH and CDR2 LQKENI. Trimming at V came to 5 bases and at J to 5 bases, leaving 10 bases not matched to a gene. CDR3 sequence (DNA): TGTGCCAGCTCAACCCGACAGGGGTGGGGGACTGAAGCTTTCTTT. This gives the protein CASSTRQGWGTEAFF.

V gene TRBV2 combines with J gene TRBJ1-3; D remains unclear. Per the germline V gene, CDR1 is SNHLY and CDR2 is FYNNEI. The germline V and J ends were trimmed by 8 bases and 0 bases, with 11 bases remaining between them. This CDR3 comprises 14 residues. CDR3: CASRTFDSGNTIYF. CDR3 DNA sequence: TGTGCCAGCCGAACTTTTGACTCTGGAAACACCATATATTTT.

The genes are TRBV6-5 and TRBJ2-3; 9 positions match TRBD2. Germline V lookup: CDR1 MNHEY, CDR2 SVGAGI. The CDR3 is 15 amino acids. J gave up 3 bases and V 4 bases, and 5 bases lay outside the gene matches. In nucleotides, the CDR3 is TGTGCCAGCAGTTTAGCGGGAGAAGGGACAGATACGCAGTATTTT. As protein: CASSLAGEGTDTQYF.

V usage is TRBV11-2 and J usage is TRBJ2-3; tentative D call: TRBD1 (6 bases). Germline V gene lookup returns CDR1 SGHAT and CDR2 FQNNGV. The CDR3 sequence is 14 residues long. The V end lost 5 bases, the J end lost 4 bases, and 13 bases lay between the germline ends. This CDR3 reads CASSATGLADTQYF. The DNA for the CDR3 is TGTGCCAGCAGCGCTACAGGGTTGGCAGATACGCAGTATTTT.

This chain joins TRBV6-4 and TRBJ2-1; 8 positions match TRBD2. This CDR3 spans 14 amino acids. The V gene end was trimmed by 2 bases and the J gene end by 6 bases; junction bases not matched to a gene: 3. CDR1 is MRHNA, CDR2 SNTAGT, per germline. CDR3 protein: CASSDERETNEQFF. CDR3 coding DNA: TGTGCCAGCAGTGACGAGCGGGAGACCAATGAGCAGTTCTTC.

This clone was counted between two and nine times. The gene calls are TRBV5-6 and TRBJ2-7, with a possible D match to TRBD1 (6 bases). Deletions cut 0 bases from V and 0 bases from J, with 7 bases between. This CDR3 contains 14 residues. CDR1 SGHDT and CDR2 YYEEEE come from the germline V gene. CDR3 coding DNA: TGTGCCAGCAGCTTGGTGACAGGCTCCTACGAGCAGTACTTC. Its protein product is CASSLVTGSYEQYF.

The chain combines TRBV28 with TRBJ1-1; no clear D. Germline CDR1 is MDHEN and CDR2 is SYDVKM. Trimming pared 5 bases from V and 6 bases from J, leaving 7 bases between. This CDR3 region has 11 residues. The CDR3: CASSMDPEAFF. The CDR3 bases are TGTGCCAGCAGTATGGACCCTGAAGCTTTCTTT.

The chain combines TRBV7-6 with TRBJ1-2; 7 nucleotides align to TRBD1. V trimming: 5 bases; J trimming: 3 bases; junction bases outside the gene matches: 12. This CDR3 region has 16 residues. Germline V gene data show CDR1 as SGHVS and CDR2 as FNYEAQ. CDR3 DNA: TGTGCCAGCAGCCCAGGGGGGGCAGTGATGGACTATGGCTACACCTTC. Translating gives CASSPGGAVMDYGYTF.